This TCR beta chain was sequenced during a study of breast tumors, draining lymph nodes, adjacent tissues. CDR1 and CDR2 (germline): SNHLY, FYNNEI. V dropped 8 bases and J dropped 4; count of bases not matched to a gene: 10. The CDR3 is 14 residues long. A single record per CDR3 protein comes from TCRdb applying MiXCR to the multiplex PCR reads. This sample carries fewer than 200,000 distinct CDR3 sequences, approximately 30% of them seen once, and the ten largest clones take 4% to 5.5%. The lymph nodes were axillary draining lymph nodes from breast cancer patients. A few counts support this clonotype.

This chain connects TRBV2 to TRBJ1-1; TRBD1 matches 7 bases. The receptor's source is a female donor with breast cancer. Some clones in this sample may be carry-over from other donors' samples. Sequencing was carried out using axillary lymph node tissue. In DNA, the CDR3 is TGTGCCAGCCAGACAGGGTCTCTGGGCACTGAAGCTTTCTTT. Translated, it gives CASQTGSLGTEAFF.